This entry lists 29 T cell receptor beta chains sequenced from one sample in a study of blood T cells in healthy people across ages. A J-beta primer mix and a sample-barcoded 5' primer were used in a second PCR of about 6 to 12 cycles. A single record per CDR3 protein comes from TCRdb applying MiXCR to the 5' RACE reads. The sample holds 980,000 or so distinct CDR3 sequences; around 48% are singletons and the top ten take roughly 13%. The sample was blood. The receptors derive from a man aged 25 to 45 in good health.

This chain joins TRBV28 and TRBJ2-7; D gene ambiguous. This CDR3 has 12 residues. From germline, CDR1 is MDHEN and CDR2 SYDVKM. Trimming shortened V by 2 bases and J by 5 bases, and 7 bases separated the two germline ends. CDR3 in amino acids: CASSLAKDEQYF. The CDR3 DNA is TGTGCCAGCAGTTTAGCGAAGGACGAGCAGTACTTC.

The genes are TRBV7-2 and TRBJ2-5; D is undetermined. V was trimmed by 5 bases and J by 3 bases, leaving 19 bases between them. Germline V gene lookup returns CDR1 SGHTA and CDR2 FQGNSA. CDR3 length equals 16 residues. The DNA for the CDR3 is TGTGCCAGCAGCCCGCAACTGGTAACAGCGAAAGAGACCCAGTACTTC. Its protein product is CASSPQLVTAKETQYF.

This clonotype was picked up one time. The chain joins TRBV21-1 to TRBJ2-7; TRBD2 is the table's D call, not checked against the DNA. TRBV21-1 is annotated as a pseudogene. This CDR3 is 18 amino acids long. CDR3 residues: CASSKKWGLAGDTYEQYF. The CDR3 DNA follows: TGTGCCAGCAGCAAAAAGTGGGGACTAGCGGGGGACACATACGAGCAGTACTTC.

With respect to this clonotype: Germline is not matched at one junction end, which may reflect a read error. This rearrangement joins TRBV29-1 to TRBJ2-5; D gene unclear. Germline V gene data show CDR1 as SQVTM and CDR2 as ANQGSEA. This CDR3 region has 12 residues. The CDR3 spells CSVSRAQATQYF. CDR3 coding DNA: TGCAGCGTTTCTAGGGCTCAAGCGACCCAGTACTTC.

A few counts support this clonotype. The chain carries TRBV28 and TRBJ2-1; the D gene is possibly TRBD1 (5 bases). Trimming cost V 3 bases and J 4 bases, with 16 bases left between them. This CDR3 comprises 16 residues. Germline V lookup: CDR1 MDHEN, CDR2 SYDVKM. The DNA for the CDR3 is TGTGCCAGCAGTTTCACGACAGCTCGAGATTACAATGAGCAGTTCTTC. Residues: CASSFTTARDYNEQFF. Using reference TRBV28 and TRBJ2-1 for the parts outside the CDR3, the full variable domain is DVKVTQSSRYLVKRTGEKVFLECVQDMDHENMFWYRQDPGLGLRLIYFSYDVKMKEKGDIPEGYSVSREKKERFSLILESASTNQTSMYLCASSFTTARDYNEQFFGPGTRLTVL.

This clonotype was seen repeatedly, ten times or more. This sequence joins TRBV12-3 or TRBV12-4 and TRBJ1-2, with TRBD1 matching over 7 bases. CDR3 size: 15 residues. The ends lost 5 bases at V and 6 bases at J; junction bases unmatched: 12. CDR3 residues: CASSPLDRPRDGYTF. CDR3 coding DNA: TGTGCCAGCAGTCCCTTGGACAGGCCCAGAGATGGCTACACCTTC.

A remark on this clonotype: This could be a read error, since a much larger clone is one nucleotide away. This chain uses TRBV20-1 with TRBJ2-7; 9 bases line up with TRBD1. The V gene's germline CDR1 is DFQATT and CDR2 SNEGSKA (reference sequence). This CDR3 region has 13 residues. Germline trimming cut 4 bases from V and 7 bases from J; bases unmatched to any gene: 8. CDR3 loop: CSATGTGKNEQYF. DNA of the CDR3: TGCAGTGCTACCGGGACAGGGAAAAATGAGCAGTACTTC.

Turning to this clonotype: A read error may account for a junction end that differs from germline. J is TRBJ1-2 and V is TRBV6-1; D gene ambiguous. CDR1 MNHNS and CDR2 SASEGT come from the germline V gene. This CDR3 contains 14 residues. CDR3 sequence reads: CASSEVLGEYGYTF. DNA of the CDR3: TGTGCCAGCAGTGAAGTGTTAGGAGAGTATGGTTACACCTTC.

This clonotype turned up a few times. V is TRBV9 and J is TRBJ2-2; D could derive from TRBD1 or TRBD2 (5 bases each). The germline V gene has CDR1 SGDLS and CDR2 YYNGEE. This CDR3 region has 13 residues. The ends were cut back, 3 bases at V and 7 bases at J, with 10 bases in the middle. CDR3 sequence reads: CASSAEGFGELFF. CDR3 nucleotides: TGTGCCAGCAGCGCAGAGGGGTTCGGGGAGCTGTTTTTT.

DNA for the CDR3: TGTGCCAGCAGCGCCGCCCGTCAATACGAGCAGTACTTC. Translating it yields CASSAARQYEQYF. This sequence joins TRBV7-2 and TRBJ2-7; no firm D call. V was trimmed by 5 bases and J by 4 bases, leaving 12 bases between them. CDR1 is SGHTA and CDR2 is FQGNSA in the germline V gene. The length of the CDR3 is 13 residues.

The sample holds a few counts of this clonotype. The chain employs TRBV20-1 and TRBJ2-7, with D perhaps assigned TRBD1 or TRBD2 (5 bases each). Germline-derived CDR1 and CDR2 are DFQATT and SNEGSKA (reference sequence). This CDR3 is built from 14 residues. Between the trimmed V and J ends, which lost 6 bases and 3 bases, there was a span of 18 bases. CDR3 amino acids: CSARGRQHLYEQYF. In DNA form, the CDR3 reads TGCAGTGCCCGGGGACGGCAACACCTCTACGAGCAGTACTTC.

V and J are TRBV7-9 and TRBJ1-4, with 9 bases aligning to TRBD1. CDR3 length: 18 amino acids. J lost 6 bases, V lost 5 bases, and 16 bases had no gene match. Germline lookup yields CDR1 SEHNR and CDR2 FQNEAQ (reference sequence). CDR3: CASSHSPYHRGQDEKLFF. Here the CDR3 DNA reads TGTGCCAGCAGCCACTCCCCCTACCACAGGGGGCAGGATGAAAAACTGTTTTTT.

In this sample, this clonotype turned up a few times. J is TRBJ2-7 and V is TRBV7-9; D is perhaps TRBD2 (5 bases). CDR1 SEHNR and CDR2 FQNEAQ come from the germline V gene (reference sequence). This CDR3 contains 12 residues. The ends were cut back, 8 bases at V and 3 bases at J, with 11 bases in the middle. CDR3 amino acids: CASAGLDYEQYF. The CDR3 bases are TGTGCCAGCGCGGGCCTCGACTACGAGCAGTACTTC.

The chain links TRBV20-1 to TRBJ2-7, with D possibly matching TRBD1 (6 bases). This CDR3 has 12 amino acids. Trimming cost V 8 bases and J 6 bases, with 17 bases left between them. Germline CDR1 is DFQATT and CDR2 is SNEGSKA (reference sequence). CDR3 residues: CSPFLGAGEQYF. Written as DNA, the CDR3 is TGCAGTCCTTTCCTGGGGGCGGGCGAGCAGTACTTC.

This clonotype was picked up a small number of times. The J gene is TRBJ2-1, the V gene TRBV29-1; 7 positions agree with TRBD1. The CDR3 consists of 13 residues. J lost 9 bases, V lost 2 bases, and 7 bases had no gene match. Germline V lookup: CDR1 SQVTM, CDR2 ANQGSEA. The CDR3 nucleotides are TGCAGCGTTGAAAGTTTCACAGGGGTTGAGCAGTTCTTC. The encoded protein is CSVESFTGVEQFF.

This rearrangement joins TRBV20-1 to TRBJ2-1, with unresolved D. Trimming took 1 base from V and 7 from J, leaving 14 bases between them. The germline V gene encodes CDR1 DFQATT and CDR2 SNEGSKA (reference sequence). CDR3 length equals 14 residues. CDR3 sequence reads: CSARGPVFPNEQFF. The CDR3 nucleotides are TGCAGTGCTAGAGGCCCAGTCTTCCCGAATGAGCAGTTCTTC.

The chain joins TRBV6-1 to TRBJ2-7, with 11 positions matching TRBD2. Germline V gene data show CDR1 as MNHNS and CDR2 as SASEGT. The CDR3 consists of 20 residues. V dropped 0 bases and J dropped 1; count of bases not matched to a gene: 14. This CDR3 is CASSEAHAGSASGGSYEQYF. CDR3 nucleotide sequence: TGTGCCAGCAGTGAAGCGCACGCGGGTTCGGCTAGCGGGGGGTCCTACGAGCAGTACTTC.

The genes are TRBV5-1 and TRBJ2-1; 11 bases align to TRBD1. The CDR3 is 16 residues long. J was trimmed by 5 bases and V by 5 bases; bases with no gene match: 9. CDR1 is SGHRS, CDR2 YFSETQ, per germline. CDR3 sequence: CASRGTGGRWNNEQFF. For the CDR3, the DNA is TGCGCCAGCAGGGGGACAGGGGGAAGGTGGAACAATGAGCAGTTCTTC.

The V and J genes are TRBV25-1 and TRBJ1-2, with D possibly matching TRBD1 (6 bases). The V gene's germline CDR1 is MGHDK and CDR2 SYGVNS. V lost 3 bases, J lost 7 bases, and 9 bases lay in between. There are 12 residues in the CDR3. The CDR3 coding sequence is TGTGCCAGCAGTGATACAGGGTTTGGCTACACCTTC. Translating gives CASSDTGFGYTF.

This clonotype occurred a few times. The chain recombines TRBV6-2 or TRBV6-3 with TRBJ2-3; the match to TRBD2 covers 11 bases. The CDR3 spans 15 residues. J gave up 5 bases and V 4 bases, and 5 bases lay outside the gene matches. Germline CDR1 reads MNHEY; CDR2 reads SVGEGT. CDR3 sequence reads: CASSLVAGGQDTQYF. CDR3 coding DNA: TGTGCCAGCAGTTTGGTAGCGGGGGGGCAAGATACGCAGTATTTT.

This clonotype was seen many times. The genes are TRBV29-1 and TRBJ2-3; D gene uncertain. From germline, CDR1 is SQVTM and CDR2 ANQGSEA. There are 11 residues in the CDR3. The V end was cut by 5 bases, the J end by 0 bases, with 3 bases between. The CDR3 nucleotides read TGCAGCGTTAGTAGCACAGATACGCAGTATTTT. This sequence encodes CSVSSTDTQYF.

The table lists this clonotype with a few counts. This chain links TRBV28 with TRBJ2-7, with D uncertain. The CDR3 sequence is 15 residues long. V was pared by 5 bases and J by 2 bases, with 16 bases between. The germline V gene encodes CDR1 MDHEN and CDR2 SYDVKM. The CDR3 loop is CASSADNQRTYEQYF. The CDR3 DNA is TGTGCCAGCAGTGCGGATAACCAACGCACCTACGAGCAGTACTTC. Variable domain in full (rest from reference TRBV28 and TRBJ2-7): DVKVTQSSRYLVKRTGEKVFLECVQDMDHENMFWYRQDPGLGLRLIYFSYDVKMKEKGDIPEGYSVSREKKERFSLILESASTNQTSMYLCASSADNQRTYEQYFGPGTRLTVT.

J is TRBJ2-7 and V is TRBV9; 10 bases map to TRBD1. V lost 3 bases, J lost 2 bases, and 5 bases stayed unmatched. The length of the CDR3 is 15 residues. Germline V CDR1 and CDR2: SGDLS, YYNGEE. Written as DNA, the CDR3 is TGTGCCAGCAGCGCCCGGGACAGGGGTCCCTACGAGCAGTACTTC. The encoded protein is CASSARDRGPYEQYF.

About this clonotype itself: The DNA is omitted, as the CDR3 cannot be located on it reliably, and the CDR3 follows TCRdb's listing. This chain links TRBV6-5 with TRBJ1-1. The germline gives CDR1 MNHEY, CDR2 SVGAGI. The CDR3 sequence runs 13 residues, both termini included. The CDR3 is CASSTSVAGEAFF.

The rearrangement links TRBV28 to TRBJ2-1; no clear D gene. The germline V and J ends were trimmed by 6 bases and 6 bases, with 15 bases remaining between them. Germline values: CDR1 MDHEN, CDR2 SYDVKM. CDR3 length: 14 residues. In nucleotides, the CDR3 is TGTGCCAGCAGCGCCCCGGGCCTAAGCAATGAGCAGTTCTTC. This gives the protein CASSAPGLSNEQFF.

The chain is built from TRBV19 and TRBJ2-7, with D possibly being TRBD1 (6 bases). Trimming removed 3 bases from V and 0 bases from J, with 21 bases in between. Germline CDR1 LNHDA, CDR2 SQIVND (reference sequence). This CDR3 has 18 residues. The CDR3 DNA follows: TGTGCCAGTAGTATGGGCCCCGCGAACAGGGTCAGCTCCTACGAGCAGTACTTC. Its protein is CASSMGPANRVSSYEQYF.

This clonotype was counted a few times. The rearrangement uses TRBV7-9 and TRBJ2-5; 12 bases map to TRBD2. Losses at the gene ends were 4 bases for V and 1 base for J; bases not matched to a gene: 4. Germline CDR1 reads SEHNR; CDR2 reads FQNEAQ (reference sequence). This CDR3 is 16 amino acids long. The CDR3 DNA is TGTGCCAGCAGCTCGACTAGCGGGGGATTCCAAGAGACCCAGTACTTC. Encoded protein: CASSSTSGGFQETQYF.

The rearrangement joins TRBV12-3 or TRBV12-4 to TRBJ1-4, with unresolved D. The CDR3 is made up of 16 amino acids. The ends were cut back, 3 bases at V and 8 bases at J, with 19 bases in the middle. The CDR3 region is CASSFLWRTGMEKLFF. In nucleotides, the CDR3 is TGTGCCAGCAGTTTTCTTTGGCGGACGGGGATGGAAAAACTGTTTTTT.

The CDR3 DNA reads as TGCAGTGCTAGAGAAGTGAGCGGGGTTAGTGAGCAGTTCTTC. The encoded protein is CSAREVSGVSEQFF. The chain combines TRBV20-1 with TRBJ2-1; 7 bases agree with TRBD2. The CDR3 is 14 residues long. Germline CDR1 and CDR2: DFQATT and SNEGSKA (reference sequence). V lost 0 bases and J lost 9; bases outside the gene matches: 8.